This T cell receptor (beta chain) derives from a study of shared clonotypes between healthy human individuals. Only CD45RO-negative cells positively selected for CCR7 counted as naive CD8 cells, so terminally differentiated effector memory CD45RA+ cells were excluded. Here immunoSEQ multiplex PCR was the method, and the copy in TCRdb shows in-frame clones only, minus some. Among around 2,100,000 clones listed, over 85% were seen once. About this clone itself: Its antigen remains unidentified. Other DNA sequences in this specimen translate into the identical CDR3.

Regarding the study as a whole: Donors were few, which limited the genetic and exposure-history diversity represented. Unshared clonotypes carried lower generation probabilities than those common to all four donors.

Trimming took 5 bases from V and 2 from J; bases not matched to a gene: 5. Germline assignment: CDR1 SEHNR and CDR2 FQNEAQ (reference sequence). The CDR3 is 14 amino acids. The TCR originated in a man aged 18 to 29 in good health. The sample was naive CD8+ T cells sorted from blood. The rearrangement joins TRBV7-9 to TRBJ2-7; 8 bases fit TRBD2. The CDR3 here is CASSPGGGPYEQYF. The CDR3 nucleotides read TGTGCCAGCAGCCCCGGGGGGGGCCCCTACGAGCAGTACTTC.